This TCR beta chain was recovered during a study of blood T cells in healthy people across ages. PCR was performed a second time for roughly 7 to 11 cycles using a sample-barcoded 5' primer and a J-beta primer mix. MiXCR, applied by TCRdb to the 5' RACE reads, yields one record per CDR3 protein. The sample yields 1.4 million or so distinct CDR3 sequences, approximately 42% seen once. This CDR3 region has 13 residues. The V gene end was trimmed by 6 bases and the J gene end by 5 bases; junction bases not matched to a gene: 7. At least ten counts were recorded for this clonotype. The source material was blood. The V gene is TRBV12-3 or TRBV12-4, the J gene TRBJ2-7; TRBD2 aligns across 7 bases. This clonotype originated in a woman under 30 in good health. The CDR3 DNA follows: TGTGCCAGCAGCCTCGCGGGAGCCAACGAGCAGTACTTC. Translating gives CASSLAGANEQYF.